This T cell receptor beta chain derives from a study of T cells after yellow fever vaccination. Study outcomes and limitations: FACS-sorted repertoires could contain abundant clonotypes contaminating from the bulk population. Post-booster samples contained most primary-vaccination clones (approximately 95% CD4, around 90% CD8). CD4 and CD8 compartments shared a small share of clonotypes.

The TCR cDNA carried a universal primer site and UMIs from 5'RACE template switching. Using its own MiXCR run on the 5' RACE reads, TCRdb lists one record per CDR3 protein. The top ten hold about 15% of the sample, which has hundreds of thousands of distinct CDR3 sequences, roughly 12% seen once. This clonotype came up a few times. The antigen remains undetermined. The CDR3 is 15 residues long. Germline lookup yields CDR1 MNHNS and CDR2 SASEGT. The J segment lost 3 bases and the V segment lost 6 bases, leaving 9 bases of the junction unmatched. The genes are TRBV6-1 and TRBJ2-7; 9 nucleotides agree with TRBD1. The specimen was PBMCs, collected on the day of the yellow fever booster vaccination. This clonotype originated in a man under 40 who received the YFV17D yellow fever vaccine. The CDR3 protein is CASRGARQGVYEQYF. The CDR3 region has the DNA TGTGCCAGCAGAGGGGCGAGACAGGGGGTCTACGAGCAGTACTTC.